This T cell receptor (beta chain) is from a study of T-cell memory formation after mild COVID-19. The germline CDR1 and CDR2 sequences are DFQATT and SNEGSKA (reference sequence). Trimming left V 0 bases short and J 4 bases short, with 12 bases between. CDR3 length: 14 residues. Each CDR3 protein is one row after TCRdb ran MiXCR on the 5' RACE reads. The repertoire consists of approximately 250,000 distinct CDR3 sequences, with over 15% occurring once and the leading ten covering 22%. The chain combines TRBV20-1 with TRBJ1-2; D remains ambiguous. This TCR was sampled from a man between 18 and 29 years old who had mild COVID-19 (a few samples of this study predate the infection). Cell type and time point are not known. Sequencing was carried out using PBMCs or a T cell subset sorted from them (not recorded which). The CDR3 region is CSAREGRLTYGYTF. Written as DNA, the CDR3 is TGCAGTGCTAGAGAGGGCCGCCTTACCTATGGCTACACCTTC.